This entry describes one TCR beta chain. Its antigen remains unknown. A second PCR of about 6 to 12 cycles used a sample-barcoded 5' primer and a J-beta primer mix. One entry per CDR3 protein results from TCRdb running MiXCR on the 5' RACE reads. The sample lists 550,000 to 750,000 distinct CDR3 sequences, more than 20% occurring once. The sample is drawn from a study of blood T cells in healthy people across ages. Study-level findings and limits: Higher diversity, along with more naive CD4+ cells, distinguished long-lived donors from aged donors. Diversity estimates from one million T cells were considered underestimates. Measured against age, TCR beta diversity per million T cells decreased in a roughly linear manner.

Germline CDR1 is SGHAT and CDR2 is FQNNGV. The CDR3 totals 14 residues. With 2 bases removed from V and 2 bases from J, the gap between germline ends came to 4 bases. Individuals who donated were healthy Caucasians from Russia aged 6 to 90. The rearrangement links TRBV11-2 to TRBJ2-6; no definite D call. Material: blood. The sequence was collected from a man in his 70s in good health. CDR3 sequence (DNA): TGTGCCAGCAGCTTAACGGCTGGGGCCAACGTCCTGACTTTC. Its translation: CASSLTAGANVLTF. Full variable domain (missing parts from reference TRBV11-2 and TRBJ2-6): EAGVAQSPRYKIIEKRQSVAFWCNPISGHATLYWYQQILGQGPKLLIQFQNNGVVDDSQLPKDRFSAERLKGVDSTLKIQPAKLEDSAVYLCASSLTAGANVLTFGAGSRLTVL.